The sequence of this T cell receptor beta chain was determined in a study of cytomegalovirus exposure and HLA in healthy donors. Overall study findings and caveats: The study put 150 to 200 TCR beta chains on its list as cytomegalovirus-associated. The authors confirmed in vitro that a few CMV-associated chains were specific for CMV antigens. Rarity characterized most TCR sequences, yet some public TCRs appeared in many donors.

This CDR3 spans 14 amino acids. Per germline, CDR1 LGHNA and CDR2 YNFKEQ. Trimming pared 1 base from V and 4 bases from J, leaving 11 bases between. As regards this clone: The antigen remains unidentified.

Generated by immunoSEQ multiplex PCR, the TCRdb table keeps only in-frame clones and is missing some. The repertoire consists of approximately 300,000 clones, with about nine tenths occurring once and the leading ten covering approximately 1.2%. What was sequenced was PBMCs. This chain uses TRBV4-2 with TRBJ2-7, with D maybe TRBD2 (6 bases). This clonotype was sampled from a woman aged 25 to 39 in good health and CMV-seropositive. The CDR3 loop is CASSQGDSGYEQYF. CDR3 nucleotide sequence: TGTGCCAGCAGCCAAGGGGACTCCGGTTACGAGCAGTACTTC.